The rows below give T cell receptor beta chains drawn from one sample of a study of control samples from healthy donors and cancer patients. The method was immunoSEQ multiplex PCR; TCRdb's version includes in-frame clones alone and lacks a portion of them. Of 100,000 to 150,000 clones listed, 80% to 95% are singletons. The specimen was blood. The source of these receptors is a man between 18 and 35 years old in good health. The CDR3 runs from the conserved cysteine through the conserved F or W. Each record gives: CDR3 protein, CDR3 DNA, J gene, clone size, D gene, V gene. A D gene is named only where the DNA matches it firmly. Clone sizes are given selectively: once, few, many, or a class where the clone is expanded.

CASSLGRGSTEAFF | TGTGCCAGCAGTCTGGGCAGGGGCAGCACTGAAGCTTTCTTT | TRBJ1-1 | once | . | TRBV6-5
CASSEGTSAGYTF | TGTGCCAGCAGTGAAGGGACTTCAGCGGGCTACACCTTC | TRBJ1-2 | . | . | TRBV6-1
CASSRPDSSYEQYF | TGTGCCAGCAGCCGCCCGGACAGCAGCTACGAGCAGTACTTC | TRBJ2-7 | . | . | TRBV5-6
CASSPTGTYNEQFF | TGTGCCAGCAGCCCAACCGGGACTTATAATGAGCAGTTCTTC | TRBJ2-1 | . | . | TRBV11-3
CASSSAAGTGGDSPLHF | TGCGCCAGCAGCTCCGCGGCCGGGACAGGGGGCGATTCACCCCTCCACTTT | TRBJ1-6 | . | TRBD1 | TRBV5-1
CASSLTGASGVTGELFF | TGTGCCAGCAGCTTAACGGGGGCTAGCGGGGTCACCGGGGAGCTGTTTTTT | TRBJ2-2 | . | TRBD2 | TRBV7-3
CAIRSRTGAMNTEAFF | TGTGCCATCAGATCTCGGACAGGGGCAATGAACACTGAAGCTTTCTTT | TRBJ1-1 | . | TRBD1 | TRBV10-3
CASSLNTDTQYF | TGTGCCAGCAGCCTAAACACAGATACGCAGTATTTT | TRBJ2-3 | . | . | TRBV12-3/TRBV12-4
CASSLATDTQYF | TGTGCCAGCAGCTTAGCAACAGATACGCAGTATTTT | TRBJ2-3 | . | . | TRBV7-8
CASSLAGGGGEKLFF | TGCGCCAGCAGCTTGGCGGGAGGGGGAGGCGAAAAACTGTTTTTT | TRBJ1-4 | . | . | TRBV5-1
CASSPHRGTNTGELFF | TGTGCCAGCAGCCCCCACCGTGGGACTAACACCGGGGAGCTGTTTTTT | TRBJ2-2 | . | . | TRBV16
CASSEPGGGTGELFF | TGTGCCAGCAGTGAGCCGGGGGGAGGCACCGGGGAGCTGTTTTTT | TRBJ2-2 | . | TRBD2 | TRBV2
CASRSMGEQYF | TGTGCCAGCAGGTCTATGGGGGAGCAGTACTTC | TRBJ2-7 | . | . | TRBV6-5
CASSPPARVEAFF | TGTGCCAGCAGCCCCCCGGCCAGGGTTGAAGCTTTCTTT | TRBJ1-1 | . | . | TRBV9
CAWSARDTQYF | TGTGCCTGGAGCGCAAGGGATACGCAGTATTTT | TRBJ2-3 | . | . | TRBV30
CASSMGSGRANEQFF | TGTGCCAGTAGTATGGGGAGCGGGAGGGCTAATGAGCAGTTCTTC | TRBJ2-1 | once | TRBD2 | TRBV19
CASSQELAGAIHEQFF | TGCGCCAGCAGCCAAGAGCTAGCGGGAGCTATCCATGAGCAGTTCTTC | TRBJ2-1 | . | TRBD2 | TRBV4-3
CASSPSDNSPLHF | TGTGCCAGCAGTCCCAGCGATAATTCACCCCTCCACTTT | TRBJ1-6 | . | . | TRBV2
CASSMGVSNQPQHF | TGTGCCAGTAGTATGGGGGTAAGCAATCAGCCCCAGCATTTT | TRBJ1-5 | . | . | TRBV19
CATSDSHGGGLGETQYF | TGTGCCACCAGTGATTCGCATGGGGGGGGGCTCGGAGAGACCCAGTACTTC | TRBJ2-5 | . | . | TRBV24-1
CASSHLSPIGEKLFF | TGTGCCAGTAGCCACTTGAGCCCGATTGGGGAAAAACTGTTTTTT | TRBJ1-4 | . | . | TRBV19
CASSREGGSNQPQHF | TGTGCCAGCAGCCGAGAGGGGGGGAGCAATCAGCCCCAGCATTTT | TRBJ1-5 | . | . | TRBV7-8